This T cell receptor beta chain was retrieved from a study of blood T cell repertoires in COVID-19. The data were produced by immunoSEQ multiplex PCR, yet TCRdb's version contains in-frame clones alone and is incomplete. The sample yields 100,000 to 150,000 clones, approximately 87% seen once. V trimming: 4 bases; J trimming: 1 base; junction bases outside the gene matches: 7. This CDR3 region has 16 residues. CDR1 and CDR2 from the germline V gene are SGHNT and YYREEE (reference sequence). The V call is TRBV5-4, the J call TRBJ2-7, with TRBD2 matching over 11 bases. The origin of this receptor is a man aged 50 to 60 with active COVID-19. The sequencing input was peripheral blood. Here the CDR3 DNA reads TGTGCCAGCAGCCGTAGCGGGGGGGCCGTTTCCTACGAGCAGTACTTC. It specifies CASSRSGGAVSYEQYF.